These 25 T cell receptor beta chains came from one sample sequenced in a study of CD8+ T cells in alopecia areata. Sequencing used cDNA as its template, made by extracting RNA and reverse transcribing it. TCRdb's table, derived via immunoSEQ multiplex PCR, lists solely in-frame clones and lacks some. The sample contains 120,000 to 150,000 clones, more than 45% of which appear only once. What was sequenced was CD4+ T cells sorted from blood. Source of these receptors: a human donor with alopecia areata.

The V gene is TRBV30, the J gene TRBJ1-1, with a possible D match to TRBD1 (5 bases). The V end lost 0 bases, the J end lost 3 bases, and 14 bases lay between the germline ends. The CDR3 covers 15 residues. The germline gives CDR1 GTSNPN, CDR2 SVGIG (reference sequence). For the CDR3, the DNA is TGTGCCTGGAGTGTACTTGGCAGGGAAGACACTGAAGCTTTCTTT. Translating it yields CAWSVLGREDTEAFF.

The chain carries TRBV29-1 and TRBJ2-4, with D perhaps TRBD1 (6 bases). The CDR3 has 13 amino acids. V lost 2 bases and J lost 7, with 12 bases in between. Germline V lookup: CDR1 SQVTM, CDR2 ANQGSEA. The CDR3 nucleotides read TGCAGCGTTGAACGCAGGGGAGAGAACATTCAGTACTTC. It codes for CSVERRGENIQYF.

The V call is TRBV30, the J call TRBJ1-5; D might be TRBD1 (5 bases). V was clipped by 4 bases and J by 3 bases, with 13 bases between them. This CDR3 comprises 14 residues. Germline CDR1 is GTSNPN and CDR2 is SVGIG (reference sequence). The CDR3 loop is CAWTPTRVNQPQHF. In DNA form, the CDR3 reads TGTGCCTGGACCCCCACCAGGGTCAATCAGCCCCAGCATTTT.

CDR3 amino acids: CAWSAIFPERGYGYTF. The CDR3 DNA reads TGTGCCTGGAGTGCTATATTCCCCGAACGAGGGTATGGCTACACCTTC. The chain employs TRBV30 and TRBJ1-2, with D uncertain. V gave up 1 base and J gave up 5 bases, with 20 bases separating them. Per the germline V gene, CDR1 is GTSNPN and CDR2 is SVGIG (reference sequence). The CDR3 contains 16 residues.

This clone occurred a few times. This chain links TRBV2 with TRBJ2-2, with D unclear. This CDR3 is built from 15 residues. V was shortened by 8 bases and J by 3 bases, with 16 bases between the two germline ends. Germline loops: CDR1 SNHLY, CDR2 FYNNEI. CDR3 DNA: TGTGCCAGCCTTGGTGGGCTATCCGACACCGGGGAGCTGTTTTTT. Its protein product is CASLGGLSDTGELFF.

CDR3 in DNA: TGTGCCTGGAGTATGAACCTACCTCCAGGGGAGCTGTTTTTT. Protein product: CAWSMNLPPGELFF. This chain connects TRBV30 to TRBJ2-2; D gene uncertain. The CDR3 runs 14 residues. Trimming removed 2 bases at V and 8 bases at J, with 15 bases between. Germline values: CDR1 GTSNPN, CDR2 SVGIG (reference sequence). Full variable domain (outside the CDR3, taken from reference TRBV30 and TRBJ2-2): SQTIHQWPATLVQPVGSPLSLECTVEGTSNPNLYWYRQAAGRGLQLLFYSVGIGQISSEVPQNLSASRPQDRQFILSSKKLLLSDSGFYLCAWSMNLPPGELFFGEGSRLTVL.

The rearrangement uses TRBV29-1 and TRBJ2-4, with D perhaps matching TRBD1 or TRBD2 (5 bases each). The CDR3 spans 13 residues. The germline V gene has CDR1 SQVTM and CDR2 ANQGSEA. V lost 5 bases, J lost 6 bases, and 14 bases lay in between. The CDR3: CSVPRGTGNIQYF. As DNA, the CDR3 is TGCAGCGTTCCTCGTGGGACGGGAAACATTCAGTACTTC.

The chain combines TRBV5-1 with TRBJ1-2, with a tentative D call TRBD1 (6 bases). Trimming took 0 bases from V and 6 from J, leaving 9 bases between them. The CDR3 is 13 residues long. Germline CDR1 and CDR2: SGHRS and YFSETQ. The CDR3 protein is CASSLGQDHGYTF. The DNA of the CDR3 is TGCGCCAGCAGCTTGGGACAGGATCATGGCTACACCTTC.

This chain connects TRBV27 to TRBJ1-2; D gene uncertain. Per the germline V gene, CDR1 is MNHEY and CDR2 is SMNVEV (reference sequence). The CDR3 has 12 residues. V was pared by 2 bases and J by 5 bases, with 6 bases between. CDR3 sequence reads: CASSLAGYGYTF. CDR3 nucleotides: TGTGCCAGCAGTTTAGCGGGGTATGGCTACACCTTC.

In this sample, this clone turned up a few times. The rearrangement joins TRBV5-1 to TRBJ1-1, with TRBD1 matching over 9 bases. The V gene's germline CDR1 is SGHRS and CDR2 YFSETQ. The CDR3 spans 14 residues. V trimming: 6 bases; J trimming: 2 bases; junction bases outside the gene matches: 5. This chain's CDR3 is CASTPGQGNTEAFF. CDR3 bases: TGCGCCAGCACCCCGGGACAGGGAAACACTGAAGCTTTCTTT.

This clone came up a few times. The chain has TRBV29-1 and TRBJ2-5, with 7 positions matching TRBD1. This CDR3 is 15 amino acids long. Germline CDR1 SQVTM, CDR2 ANQGSEA. The V and J ends lost 6 bases and 2 bases, in that order; junction bases with no gene match: 12. For the CDR3, the DNA is TGCAGCGTCCGGGACAGAAACTTACCTCAAGAGACCCAGTACTTC. This gives the protein CSVRDRNLPQETQYF. Full variable domain (outside the CDR3, taken from reference TRBV29-1 and TRBJ2-5): SAVISQKPSRDICQRGTSLTIQCQVDSQVTMMFWYRQQPGQSLTLIATANQGSEATYESGFVIDKFPISRPNLTFSTLTVSNMSPEDSSIYLCSVRDRNLPQETQYFGPGTRLLVL.

This chain links TRBV4-2 with TRBJ2-1; the D is unclear. This CDR3 contains 15 residues. V dropped 0 bases and J dropped 4 bases, with 10 bases sitting between them. Germline CDR1 LGHNA, CDR2 YNFKEQ. The CDR3 sequence is CASSQEAPGYNEQFF. For the CDR3, the DNA is TGTGCCAGCAGCCAAGAGGCGCCAGGATACAATGAGCAGTTCTTC.

This clone was seen a few times. The V gene is TRBV19, the J gene TRBJ2-7; D is unresolved. V was cut by 5 bases and J by 2 bases, with 10 bases left in between. CDR1 and CDR2 from the germline V gene are LNHDA and SQIVND (reference sequence). The CDR3 spans 13 residues. CDR3 residues: CASSGLTAYEQYF. CDR3 sequence (DNA): TGTGCCAGTAGTGGTCTCACGGCCTACGAGCAGTACTTC. The full variable domain, rest sourced from reference TRBV19 and TRBJ2-7, is DGGITQSPKYLFRKEGQNVTLSCEQNLNHDAMYWYRQDPGQGLRLIYYSQIVNDFQKGDIAEGYSVSREKKESFPLTVTSAQKNPTAFYLCASSGLTAYEQYFGPGTRLTVT.

This rearrangement joins TRBV4-1 to TRBJ2-7; TRBD2 is a possible D gene (5 bases). From germline, CDR1 is MGHRA and CDR2 YSYEKL. V gave up 0 bases and J gave up 2 bases, with 14 bases separating them. The CDR3 is made up of 16 amino acids. The CDR3 DNA reads as TGCGCCAGCAGCCAAGATACGGCGGGCCTCCCCTACGAGCAGTACTTC. Encoded protein: CASSQDTAGLPYEQYF.

This chain connects TRBV5-6 to TRBJ1-1, with D possibly being TRBD1 (5 bases). Trimming left V 3 bases short and J 0 bases short, with 9 bases between. The CDR3 extends over 14 amino acids. Germline CDR1 is SGHDT and CDR2 is YYEEEE. This chain's CDR3 is CASSSVGLNTEAFF. CDR3 bases: TGTGCCAGCAGCTCCGTGGGGCTGAACACTGAAGCTTTCTTT. Together with reference TRBV5-6 and TRBJ1-1, the CDR3 gives the full variable domain: DAGVTQSPTHLIKTRGQQVTLRCSPKSGHDTVSWYQQALGQGPQFIFQYYEEEERQRGNFPDRFSGHQFPNYSSELNVNALLLGDSALYLCASSSVGLNTEAFFGQGTRLTVV.

The V gene is TRBV5-6, the J gene TRBJ2-1; 8 bases agree with TRBD2. The CDR3 runs to 17 residues. In germline, CDR1 is SGHDT, CDR2 YYEEEE. Unmatched junction bases numbered 7, after V lost 0 bases and J lost 2 bases. The CDR3 nucleotides read TGTGCCAGCAGCTTGGTCCGCGGGAGGCTCACCTACAATGAGCAGTTCTTC. This encodes CASSLVRGRLTYNEQFF.

V and J are TRBV6-6 and TRBJ1-1; no clear D. Trimming removed 1 base at V and 1 base at J, with 7 bases between. Germline V CDR1 and CDR2: MNHNY, SVGAGI (reference sequence). The CDR3 covers 14 residues. CDR3 loop: CASSYFTQNTEAFF. The CDR3 nucleotides are TGTGCCAGCAGTTACTTCACTCAGAACACTGAAGCTTTCTTT.

This clone was seen a handful of times. The sample carries other DNA sequences with the same CDR3. The chain carries TRBV7-9 and TRBJ1-1; 7 bases match TRBD1. From germline, CDR1 is SEHNR and CDR2 FQNEAQ (reference sequence). V lost 6 bases, J lost 7 bases, and 2 bases stayed unmatched. This CDR3 spans 11 amino acids. The CDR3 nucleotides read TGTGCCAGCAGTTCAGGGGGTGAAGCTTTCTTT. Amino acids: CASSSGGEAFF. Combining the CDR3 with reference TRBV7-9 and TRBJ1-1 gives the whole variable domain DTGVSQNPRHKITKRGQNVTFRCDPISEHNRLYWYRQTLGQGPEFLTYFQNEAQLEKSRLLSDRFSAERPKGSFSTLEIQRTEQGDSAMYLCASSSGGEAFFGQGTRLTVV.

The chain carries TRBV7-8 and TRBJ2-6; D not resolved. The CDR3 consists of 14 residues. V was pared by 4 bases and J by 0 bases, with 4 bases between. The germline V gene encodes CDR1 SGHVS and CDR2 FQNEAQ. The CDR3 reads CASSSNSGANVLTF. The CDR3 nucleotides are TGTGCCAGCAGCTCGAACTCTGGGGCCAACGTCCTGACTTTC.

The V gene is TRBV4-2, the J gene TRBJ2-5, with a weak D call TRBD1 (6 bases). Germline CDR1 reads LGHNA; CDR2 reads YNFKEQ. V was shortened by 5 bases and J by 3 bases, with 13 bases between the two germline ends. The CDR3 extends over 14 amino acids. CDR3 protein: CASSVSGQKETQYF. CDR3 in DNA: TGTGCCAGCAGCGTATCGGGACAAAAAGAGACCCAGTACTTC.

CDR3 region: CSVAGTSGRGETQYF. Here the CDR3 DNA reads TGCAGCGTCGCCGGGACTAGCGGGAGGGGAGAGACCCAGTACTTC. This rearrangement joins TRBV29-1 to TRBJ2-5; 16 bases are a match to TRBD2. The CDR3 runs to 15 residues. The junction had 5 bases not matched to a gene; V was cut back by 6 bases and J by 4 bases. Germline V gene lookup returns CDR1 SQVTM and CDR2 ANQGSEA.

The chain links TRBV29-1 to TRBJ1-2; the D is unclear. V dropped 4 bases and J dropped 2 bases, with 11 bases sitting between them. The germline gives CDR1 SQVTM, CDR2 ANQGSEA. There are 13 residues in the CDR3. The CDR3 here is CSVAGLGNYGYTF. CDR3 coding DNA: TGCAGCGTTGCCGGTCTGGGCAACTATGGCTACACCTTC. The full variable domain, completed using reference TRBV29-1 and TRBJ1-2, is SAVISQKPSRDICQRGTSLTIQCQVDSQVTMMFWYRQQPGQSLTLIATANQGSEATYESGFVIDKFPISRPNLTFSTLTVSNMSPEDSSIYLCSVAGLGNYGYTFGSGTRLTVV.

This clone was picked up a small number of times. The chain recombines TRBV7-9 with TRBJ1-2; 9 bases match TRBD1. Germline trimming cut 3 bases from V and 2 bases from J; bases unmatched to any gene: 7. Germline CDR1 and CDR2: SEHNR and FQNEAQ (reference sequence). CDR3 length: 16 residues. The chain's CDR3 is CASSFDWDRENYGYTF. The CDR3 DNA sequence: TGTGCCAGCAGCTTTGATTGGGACAGGGAGAACTATGGCTACACCTTC.

This clone was observed at least ten times. The gene calls are TRBV4-1 and TRBJ2-5; D not certain. The CDR3 totals 15 residues. CDR1 and CDR2 (germline): MGHRA, YSYEKL. Trimming took off 0 bases at V and 5 bases at J, with 13 bases between the two ends. Written as DNA, the CDR3 is TGCGCCAGCAGCCAAGATCTTAGCAGGTGGGAGACCCAGTACTTC. As protein: CASSQDLSRWETQYF.

The J gene is TRBJ2-7, the V gene TRBV9; D possibly corresponds to TRBD1 (6 bases). This CDR3 is 13 amino acids long. V lost 4 bases and J lost 5, with 13 bases in between. Germline loops: CDR1 SGDLS, CDR2 YYNGEE. The CDR3 nucleotides are TGTGCCAGCAGCCCCAGTAGGGGGAACGAGCAGTACTTC. It yields the protein CASSPSRGNEQYF.